Below, 9 T cell receptor beta chains from the same sample are listed, as sequenced in a study of blood T cell repertoires in COVID-19. Produced via immunoSEQ multiplex PCR; TCRdb's table is partial and in-frame only. This sample has around 200,000 clones, with 87% found just once. Sequenced sample: PBMCs or T cells enriched from blood (not recorded which). The receptors were sampled from a young man with acute COVID-19.

This clone has just one count. J is TRBJ2-3 and V is TRBV11-2, with 7 bases that match TRBD2. Germline-derived CDR1 and CDR2 are SGHAT and FQNNGV. V lost 4 bases, J lost 0 bases, and 7 bases stayed unmatched. The CDR3 extends over 16 amino acids. The CDR3 DNA is TGTGCCAGCAGCTCCGGCCAGCGGGAAAGCACAGATACGCAGTATTTT. Translation gives CASSSGQRESTDTQYF.

This clone was seen at least ten times. The chain has TRBV18 and TRBJ1-4, with TRBD1 identical over 8 bases. After removal of 3 bases from V and 2 bases from J, the junction contained 5 bases not matched to a gene. Looked up from germline, CDR1 is KGHSH and CDR2 is LQKENI. The CDR3 is 16 amino acids. The CDR3 spells CASSPKAGGTNEKLFF. The CDR3 DNA reads TGTGCCAGCTCACCGAAAGCAGGGGGCACTAATGAAAAACTGTTTTTT.

This chain connects TRBV28 to TRBJ1-4; D is perhaps TRBD1 (5 bases). V lost 8 bases and J 6 bases, leaving 19 bases between the germline ends. The germline gives CDR1 MDHEN, CDR2 SYDVKM. This CDR3 has 15 residues. CDR3 sequence reads: CASRDQGGRDEKLFF. CDR3 nucleotides: TGTGCCAGCCGAGACCAGGGAGGGAGGGATGAAAAACTGTTTTTT.

The chain recombines TRBV28 with TRBJ2-3, with 9 bases that match TRBD2. Germline V lookup: CDR1 MDHEN, CDR2 SYDVKM. V dropped 6 bases and J dropped 0; count of bases not matched to a gene: 4. The CDR3 is made up of 15 amino acids. This chain's CDR3 is CASSSGGISTDTQYF. The CDR3 DNA reads TGTGCCAGCAGCAGCGGGGGGATTAGCACAGATACGCAGTATTTT.

The V gene is TRBV2, the J gene TRBJ1-4; 7 positions agree with TRBD1. Germline V gene sequence: CDR1 SNHLY, CDR2 FYNNEI. The CDR3 length is 15 residues. The junction had 7 bases not matched to a gene; V was cut back by 5 bases and J by 4 bases. The CDR3 DNA reads as TGTGCCAGCAGTTACGACAGGGCTGATAATGAAAAACTGTTTTTT. Translation: CASSYDRADNEKLFF.

The chain joins TRBV6-5 to TRBJ1-2; TRBD1 matches at 11 bases. This CDR3 is built from 14 residues. The germline V gene has CDR1 MNHEY and CDR2 SVGAGI. V was clipped by 2 bases and J by 4 bases; unmatched bases: 0. CDR3 in DNA: TGTGCCAGCAGTTACGGGACAGGGGGCTATGGCTACACCTTC. It codes for CASSYGTGGYGYTF.

Only one count was recorded for this clone. The chain joins TRBV9 to TRBJ2-1, with D uncertain. This CDR3 is 14 amino acids long. Germline V gene sequence: CDR1 SGDLS, CDR2 YYNGEE. Trimming stripped 0 bases from V and 6 bases from J, with 10 bases between. DNA of the CDR3: TGTGCCAGCAGCGTAGTAGCCAGCTTCAATGAGCAGTTCTTC. Translation: CASSVVASFNEQFF.

The chain has TRBV4-1 and TRBJ2-5, with D possibly TRBD1 on 7 matching bases. Trimming shortened V by 0 bases and J by 0 bases, and 14 bases separated the two germline ends. Germline lookup yields CDR1 MGHRA and CDR2 YSYEKL. The CDR3 has 17 amino acids. CDR3 nucleotide sequence: TGCGCCAGCAGCCAAGAAGGAGGGGGCAACCACCAAGAGACCCAGTACTTC. Encoded protein: CASSQEGGGNHQETQYF.

The chain has TRBV9 and TRBJ2-7; 10 bases line up with TRBD2. This CDR3 contains 15 residues. Germline trimming cut 0 bases from V and 6 bases from J; bases unmatched to any gene: 6. The V gene's germline CDR1 is SGDLS and CDR2 YYNGEE. The CDR3 protein is CASSVGSSGRAEQYF. CDR3 in DNA: TGTGCCAGCAGCGTAGGGTCTAGCGGGAGAGCCGAGCAGTACTTC.